The next 29 T cell receptor beta chains were all read from a single sample in a study of blood T cell repertoires in COVID-19. Method: immunoSEQ multiplex PCR; TCRdb's copy keeps in-frame clones and lacks some. The sample lists a few hundred thousand clones; approximately 88% were seen once. The sample comprised PBMCs or T cells enriched from blood (not recorded which). Receptor source: a man between 18 and 29 years old with acute COVID-19.

A single count supports this clone. The CDR3 here is CASSLDRASGGYTF. The CDR3, as DNA: TGTGCCAGCAGCTTGGACAGGGCTTCGGGGGGCTACACCTTC. The chain carries TRBV5-4 and TRBJ1-2; TRBD1 might be the D (6 bases). CDR3 length: 14 residues. Germline CDR1 is SGHNT and CDR2 is YYREEE (reference sequence). V was trimmed by 0 bases and J by 8 bases, leaving 14 bases between them.

The chain uses TRBV6-1 and TRBJ1-6; the D is unclear. The V gene's germline CDR1 is MNHNS and CDR2 SASEGT. This CDR3 is built from 19 residues. Between the trimmed V and J ends, which lost 0 bases and 0 bases, there was a span of 15 bases. The CDR3 here is CASSEAPHFGSSYNSPLHF. The DNA of the CDR3 is TGTGCCAGCAGTGAAGCACCGCATTTTGGTAGCTCCTATAATTCACCCCTCCACTTT.

The table lists this clone with a few counts. The CDR3 is CASSPLADTDTQYF. The CDR3 region has the DNA TGTGCCAGCAGTCCTCTAGCGGACACAGATACGCAGTATTTT. The chain has TRBV6-6 and TRBJ2-3, with TRBD2 matching over 7 bases. The germline CDR1 and CDR2 sequences are MNHNY and SVGAGI (reference sequence). The junction had 4 bases not matched to a gene; V was cut back by 5 bases and J by 2 bases. The CDR3 is made up of 14 amino acids.

The CDR3 DNA is TGTGCCAGCAGGCGGGAGGACACAGATACGCAGTATTTT. This sequence encodes CASRREDTDTQYF. This rearrangement joins TRBV12-3 or TRBV12-4 to TRBJ2-3, with TRBD2 identical over 8 bases. V shed 6 bases and J 2 bases; nucleotides not matched to a gene: 1. There are 13 residues in the CDR3.

The chain couples TRBV7-9 to TRBJ1-5; D is perhaps TRBD1 (6 bases). This CDR3 has 16 residues. Germline loops: CDR1 SEHNR, CDR2 FQNEAQ (reference sequence). V shed 5 bases and J shed 2 bases, with 16 bases lying between them. The CDR3 region has the DNA TGTGCCAGCAGCAGATATACAGGGTCAGGCAATCAGCCCCAGCATTTT. It codes for CASSRYTGSGNQPQHF. Looking up the rest from reference TRBV7-9 and TRBJ1-5 gives the full variable domain: DTGVSQNPRHKITKRGQNVTFRCDPISEHNRLYWYRQTLGQGPEFLTYFQNEAQLEKSRLLSDRFSAERPKGSFSTLEIQRTEQGDSAMYLCASSRYTGSGNQPQHFGDGTRLSIL.

The chain employs TRBV27 and TRBJ1-1; no clear D. The germline V gene has CDR1 MNHEY and CDR2 SMNVEV (reference sequence). The CDR3 spans 14 residues. Trimming stripped 2 bases from V and 4 bases from J, with 11 bases between. CDR3 in DNA: TGTGCCAGCAGTTTAAGCCAGGCGGGCACTGAAGCTTTCTTT. Translated: CASSLSQAGTEAFF.

This sequence joins TRBV28 and TRBJ1-6, with D possibly matching TRBD1 (6 bases). Germline CDR1 reads MDHEN; CDR2 reads SYDVKM. Deletions cut 6 bases from V and 0 bases from J, with 15 bases between. This CDR3 spans 17 amino acids. CDR3 nucleotides: TGTGCCAGCAGGGTCCCGACAGGCGGCTCCTATAATTCACCCCTCCACTTT. It encodes CASRVPTGGSYNSPLHF.

The chain carries TRBV5-1 and TRBJ2-1, with 13 bases identical to TRBD2. The V gene's germline CDR1 is SGHRS and CDR2 YFSETQ. V was pared by 4 bases and J by 5 bases, with 6 bases of the junction left unmatched. The CDR3 runs 16 residues. This CDR3 reads CASSPPGLAGNNEQFF. In DNA form, the CDR3 reads TGCGCCAGCAGCCCCCCGGGACTAGCGGGAAACAATGAGCAGTTCTTC. The variable domain in full, with the rest retrieved from reference TRBV5-1 and TRBJ2-1, is KAGVTQTPRYLIKTRGQQVTLSCSPISGHRSVSWYQQTPGQGLQFLFEYFSETQRNKGNFPGRFSGRQFSNSRSEMNVSTLELGDSALYLCASSPPGLAGNNEQFFGPGTRLTVL.

The genes are TRBV14 and TRBJ1-4; D unresolved. Germline V gives CDR1 SGHDN, CDR2 FVKESK. The CDR3 spans 13 residues. V lost 1 base and J 10 bases, leaving 10 bases between the germline ends. The CDR3 sequence is CASSQGGGRKLFF. The CDR3 DNA reads as TGTGCCAGCAGCCAAGGCGGAGGGCGAAAACTGTTTTTT.

V usage is TRBV5-4 and J usage is TRBJ2-2; 8 bases align to TRBD1. This CDR3 comprises 17 residues. Germline-derived CDR1 and CDR2 are SGHNT and YYREEE (reference sequence). V shed 3 bases, J shed 5 bases, and the junction held 12 bases outside the gene matches. The CDR3 loop reads CASSSPEEDRGTGELFF. The DNA for the CDR3 is TGTGCCAGCAGCTCCCCCGAAGAAGACAGGGGAACCGGGGAGCTGTTTTTT.

This rearrangement joins TRBV5-5 to TRBJ1-1; 9 nucleotides match TRBD1. CDR1 is SGHKS and CDR2 is YYEKEE in the germline V gene (reference sequence). The CDR3 totals 14 residues. V gave up 2 bases and J gave up 4 bases; unmatched junction bases: 3. The CDR3 DNA sequence: TGTGCCAGCAGCTTACAGGGGGCGCCCACTGAAGCTTTCTTT. Translating it yields CASSLQGAPTEAFF. Together with reference TRBV5-5 and TRBJ1-1, the CDR3 gives the full variable domain: DAGVTQSPTHLIKTRGQQVTLRCSPISGHKSVSWYQQVLGQGPQFIFQYYEKEERGRGNFPDRFSARQFPNYSSELNVNALLLGDSALYLCASSLQGAPTEAFFGQGTRLTVV.

The rearrangement joins TRBV28 to TRBJ2-7; D might be TRBD1 (6 bases). Trimming took off 5 bases at V and 0 bases at J, with 17 bases between the two ends. CDR1 is MDHEN, CDR2 SYDVKM, per germline. The CDR3 loop spans 16 amino acids. CDR3 protein: CASSPPGTLSSYEQYF. In nucleotides, the CDR3 is TGTGCCAGCAGTCCTCCCGGGACATTGAGCTCCTACGAGCAGTACTTC. Supplemented by reference TRBV28 and TRBJ2-7, the full variable domain reads DVKVTQSSRYLVKRTGEKVFLECVQDMDHENMFWYRQDPGLGLRLIYFSYDVKMKEKGDIPEGYSVSREKKERFSLILESASTNQTSMYLCASSPPGTLSSYEQYFGPGTRLTVT.

The chain couples TRBV6-7 to TRBJ1-1; 8 nucleotides line up with TRBD1. TRBV6-7 is treated as an ORF (open reading frame) with a function not yet certain. The V segment lost 2 bases and the J segment 3 bases; nucleotides outside the gene matches: 5. This CDR3 is 15 amino acids long. The CDR3 protein is CASSYRQGRYTEAFF. Written as DNA, the CDR3 is TGTGCCAGCAGTTACCGACAGGGGAGGTACACTGAAGCTTTCTTT.

This chain connects TRBV6-5 to TRBJ1-5; the D is unclear. This CDR3 has 13 amino acids. CDR1 MNHEY and CDR2 SVGAGI come from the germline V gene. V lost 8 bases, J lost 4 bases, and 12 bases lay in between. DNA for the CDR3: TGTGCCAGCTGGGCTCGGGAAAATCAGCCCCAGCATTTT. Protein product: CASWARENQPQHF.

The chain uses TRBV11-3 and TRBJ2-7, with 8 positions matching TRBD2. The germline gives CDR1 SGHNT, CDR2 YENEEA. With V trimmed by 2 bases and J by 4 bases, 7 bases remained unmatched. The CDR3 is 15 amino acids. CDR3 bases: TGTGCCAGCAGCTTACCCGGGACTAGGGGGTACGAGCAGTACTTC. As protein: CASSLPGTRGYEQYF.

In DNA, the CDR3 is TGTGCCAGCAGTGAAAGGGCAGGGCATAATTCACCCCTCCACTTT. Amino acid sequence: CASSERAGHNSPLHF. V and J are TRBV6-1 and TRBJ1-6; TRBD1 is a possible D gene (5 bases). The germline CDR1 and CDR2 sequences are MNHNS and SASEGT. Trimming left V 2 bases short and J 5 bases short, with 10 bases between. This CDR3 contains 15 residues.

The chain employs TRBV4-2 and TRBJ2-7, with a weak D call TRBD2 (5 bases). Germline loops: CDR1 LGHNA, CDR2 YNFKEQ. The CDR3 sequence is 15 residues long. V shed 4 bases and J shed 0 bases, with 13 bases lying between them. The CDR3 DNA sequence: TGTGCCAGCAGCCTTTGGGCGGGTGACTCCTACGAGCAGTACTTC. Protein product: CASSLWAGDSYEQYF.

The rearrangement joins TRBV7-2 to TRBJ2-5; TRBD2 aligns across 10 bases. The J segment lost 2 bases and the V segment lost 4 bases, leaving 4 bases of the junction unmatched. This CDR3 has 15 amino acids. CDR1 and CDR2 from the germline V gene are SGHTA and FQGNSA. The CDR3, as DNA: TGTGCCAGCAGCTCCGGACTAGCGGAACAAGAGACCCAGTACTTC. Translation: CASSSGLAEQETQYF.

V gene TRBV4-2 combines with J gene TRBJ2-5; the D gene is possibly TRBD2 (6 bases). Between the trimmed V and J ends, which lost 0 bases and 5 bases, there was a span of 10 bases. Per the germline V gene, CDR1 is LGHNA and CDR2 is YNFKEQ. The CDR3 loop spans 14 amino acids. The CDR3, as DNA: TGTGCCAGCAGCCAAGAAGGGGCGGGGGAGACCCAGTACTTC. Protein: CASSQEGAGETQYF.

In this sample, this clone turned up a few times. This sequence joins TRBV9 and TRBJ2-2, with TRBD2 matching 11 bases. J gave up 6 bases and V 2 bases, and 6 bases lay outside the gene matches. CDR1 and CDR2 from the germline V gene are SGDLS and YYNGEE. The CDR3 is 16 residues long. Here the CDR3 DNA reads TGTGCCAGCAGCGTTAGCGGGAGGGCATTCCCCGGGGAGCTGTTTTTT. This translates into CASSVSGRAFPGELFF.

This clone was recorded once. The chain carries TRBV7-8 and TRBJ2-5, with 8 bases aligning to TRBD2. From germline, CDR1 is SGHVS and CDR2 FQNEAQ. The trim removed 5 bases at V and 2 bases at J, leaving 10 bases unmatched. The CDR3 is made up of 16 amino acids. CDR3 DNA sequence: TGTGCCAGCAGCCTGCTAGGAGCGGGGGTACAAGAGACCCAGTACTTC. This encodes CASSLLGAGVQETQYF.

V usage is TRBV28 and J usage is TRBJ2-1; a weak D match, TRBD2 (6 bases). The CDR3 spans 12 residues. CDR1 MDHEN and CDR2 SYDVKM come from the germline V gene. With 4 bases removed from V and 14 bases from J, the gap between germline ends came to 15 bases. CDR3 in amino acids: CASSSWTWGEFF. The DNA for the CDR3 is TGTGCCAGCAGTTCCTGGACTTGGGGGGAGTTCTTC.

CDR3 region: CASSHPREGTNTGELFF. The DNA of the CDR3 is TGTGCCAGCAGCCACCCCCGGGAAGGGACGAACACCGGGGAGCTGTTTTTT. The chain has TRBV7-6 and TRBJ2-2; D is perhaps TRBD2 (5 bases). The CDR3 sequence is 17 residues long. V gave up 5 bases and J gave up 0 bases, with 16 bases separating them. Germline V gene data show CDR1 as SGHVS and CDR2 as FNYEAQ.

The chain links TRBV2 to TRBJ2-3; the match to TRBD2 covers 11 bases. Germline trimming cut 5 bases from V and 0 bases from J; bases unmatched to any gene: 13. The CDR3 has 19 residues. The V gene's germline CDR1 is SNHLY and CDR2 FYNNEI. CDR3 DNA sequence: TGTGCCAGCAGTTGGGGGGACACCTGGACTAGCGGGAGCACAGATACGCAGTATTTT. This encodes CASSWGDTWTSGSTDTQYF.

This chain joins TRBV5-1 and TRBJ1-5; D may be TRBD1 (5 bases). There are 15 residues in the CDR3. The germline V and J ends were trimmed by 0 bases and 1 base, with 8 bases remaining between them. The germline CDR1 and CDR2 sequences are SGHRS and YFSETQ. The CDR3 sequence: CASSLGGQSNQPQHF. The CDR3 DNA sequence: TGCGCCAGCAGCTTGGGGGGCCAGAGCAATCAGCCCCAGCATTTT.

This chain uses TRBV7-9 with TRBJ2-2; maybe TRBD2 (5 bases). V lost 4 bases and J lost 6, with 24 bases in between. Germline lookup yields CDR1 SEHNR and CDR2 FQNEAQ (reference sequence). CDR3 length equals 18 residues. The CDR3 is CASSSVSPGRGGSGELFF. CDR3 nucleotide sequence: TGTGCCAGCAGCTCCGTATCCCCGGGCCGCGGCGGGTCCGGGGAGCTGTTTTTT.

The rearrangement uses TRBV27 and TRBJ2-5, with 10 positions matching TRBD2. This CDR3 has 14 amino acids. Germline-derived CDR1 and CDR2 are MNHEY and SMNVEV (reference sequence). The V and J ends lost 3 bases and 4 bases, in that order; junction bases with no gene match: 2. CDR3 amino acids: CASSFIAGGETQYF. CDR3 in DNA: TGTGCCAGCAGTTTTATAGCGGGAGGAGAGACCCAGTACTTC.

The chain couples TRBV11-2 to TRBJ2-7; TRBD1 matches 7 bases. J gave up 7 bases and V 2 bases, and 5 bases lay outside the gene matches. Germline V gene lookup returns CDR1 SGHAT and CDR2 FQNNGV. The CDR3 has 13 residues. The CDR3 sequence: CASSLQGVEEQYF. In nucleotides, the CDR3 is TGTGCCAGCAGCTTACAGGGGGTGGAGGAGCAGTACTTC.

This clone showed up just once. The rearrangement links TRBV19 to TRBJ2-1; 12 bases map to TRBD2. The germline V gene has CDR1 LNHDA and CDR2 SQIVND (reference sequence). The length of the CDR3 is 16 residues. Trimming took 7 bases from V and 6 from J; bases not matched to a gene: 10. The CDR3 here is CASNPSGRASGNEQFF. As DNA, the CDR3 is TGTGCCAGTAACCCTAGCGGGAGGGCCTCCGGCAATGAGCAGTTCTTC.